Below, 31 T cell receptor beta chains from the same sample are listed, as sequenced in a study of vaccination effects on CD4 cells after COVID-19. These receptors' targets are unknown. Assay: immunoSEQ multiplex PCR; the TCRdb copy retains only in-frame clones and omits some. The table includes about 24,000 clones, roughly 76% detected once. Before sequencing took place, the ViraFEST assay used viral peptide pools to expand antigen-specific CD4+ T cells. After more than 8 days in culture, the CD4+ T cells were isolated. Every participant took two doses of the BNT162b2 or mRNA-1273 vaccine. The input for sequencing was CD4+ T cells from PBMCs cultured with SARS-CoV-2 spike peptides, taken after COVID-19 vaccination. These receptors originate from a human donor who received a COVID-19 vaccine. Some clones in this sample may be carry-over from other donors' samples.

The rearrangement links TRBV2 to TRBJ2-3; 9 bases fit TRBD1. CDR3 size: 16 residues. Germline V CDR1 and CDR2: SNHLY, FYNNEI. J lost 0 bases, V lost 6 bases, and 7 bases had no gene match. The CDR3 loop reads CASRGPGTGSTDTQYF. CDR3 nucleotides: TGTGCCAGCAGGGGGCCAGGGACAGGGAGCACAGATACGCAGTATTTT.

The rearrangement joins TRBV15 to TRBJ1-3, with D possibly TRBD1 on 6 matching bases. The CDR3 totals 16 residues. CDR1 and CDR2 (germline): LNHNV, YYDKDF (reference sequence). V was cut by 0 bases and J by 3 bases, with 12 bases left in between. The CDR3, as DNA: TGTGCCACCAGCAGAGATACAGGGAGCGATGGAAACACCATATATTTT. Protein product: CATSRDTGSDGNTIYF.

This chain connects TRBV5-1 to TRBJ2-2; D is possibly TRBD2 (5 bases). The germline gives CDR1 SGHRS, CDR2 YFSETQ. Trimming removed 4 bases at V and 0 bases at J, with 10 bases between. This CDR3 region has 15 residues. The chain's CDR3 is CASSDYRPNTGELFF. The CDR3 bases are TGCGCCAGCAGCGACTATCGGCCGAACACCGGGGAGCTGTTTTTT.

The rearrangement uses TRBV18 and TRBJ2-5, with 8 bases aligning to TRBD1. Germline V CDR1 and CDR2: KGHSH, LQKENI. The CDR3 consists of 14 residues. With V trimmed by 6 bases and J by 5 bases, 8 bases remained unmatched. In DNA, the CDR3 is TGTGCCAGCTCCCGGGGACAGGAGGGGGAGACCCAGTACTTC. Its protein is CASSRGQEGETQYF.

This clone is a singleton in its sample. This chain joins TRBV25-1 and TRBJ2-2, with TRBD2 matching 8 bases. The CDR3 contains 17 residues. Germline lookup yields CDR1 MGHDK and CDR2 SYGVNS. The junction had 9 bases not matched to a gene; V was cut back by 5 bases and J by 1 base. CDR3 in DNA: TGTGCCAGCAGTCCACAGCGGGGGACTCAGAACACCGGGGAGCTGTTTTTT. This codes for CASSPQRGTQNTGELFF.

The chain links TRBV27 to TRBJ2-3; D is possibly TRBD1 or TRBD2 (5 bases each). V gave up 6 bases and J gave up 11 bases, with 24 bases separating them. Germline lookup yields CDR1 MNHEY and CDR2 SMNVEV (reference sequence). The CDR3 spans 15 residues. The DNA for the CDR3 is TGTGCCAGCAGGGGCAGGGCAGGGAGCCCATCTTTGCAGTATTTT. This encodes CASRGRAGSPSLQYF.

This clone was picked up one time. The chain links TRBV19 to TRBJ1-5; D remains unclear. Trimming stripped 7 bases from V and 2 bases from J, with 9 bases between. The germline gives CDR1 LNHDA, CDR2 SQIVND (reference sequence). The CDR3 runs to 13 residues. The DNA for the CDR3 is TGTGCCAGTACCTTTGGTGGCAATCAGCCCCAGCATTTT. It is translated as CASTFGGNQPQHF.

This sequence joins TRBV7-8 and TRBJ2-3; TRBD2 aligns across 16 bases. Germline V gene data show CDR1 as SGHVS and CDR2 as FQNEAQ. The junction had 9 bases not matched to a gene; V was cut back by 2 bases and J by 10 bases. This CDR3 comprises 17 residues. The CDR3 DNA reads TGTGCCAGCAGCTTATCGGGGGGACTAGCGGGGGGGCAGGCGCAGTATTTT. Encoded protein: CASSLSGGLAGGQAQYF.

J is TRBJ1-1 and V is TRBV13, with TRBD1 matching over 7 bases. CDR3 length: 17 residues. With 5 bases clipped from V and 4 bases from J, the junction kept 16 bases outside the gene matches. Per germline, CDR1 PRHDT and CDR2 FYEKMQ (reference sequence). Here the CDR3 reads CASSPSHRGYGTTEAFF. CDR3 coding DNA: TGTGCCAGCAGCCCCTCGCACAGGGGATACGGGACCACTGAAGCTTTCTTT.

The chain is built from TRBV6-1 and TRBJ1-1; 7 positions match TRBD1. This CDR3 has 17 residues. J gave up 1 base and V 2 bases, and 10 bases lay outside the gene matches. Germline CDR1 and CDR2: MNHNS and SASEGT. The DNA for the CDR3 is TGTGCCAGCAGTGAACGGAGGAGGGGGCAACCGAACACTGAAGCTTTCTTT. It codes for CASSERRRGQPNTEAFF.

The rearrangement links TRBV2 to TRBJ2-7, with a tentative D call TRBD2 (6 bases). The length of the CDR3 is 15 residues. The V end was cut by 7 bases, the J end by 0 bases, with 16 bases between. Germline V CDR1 and CDR2: SNHLY, FYNNEI. For the CDR3, the DNA is TGTGCCAGCACCCGTCGGAGGGTACTCTCCTACGAGCAGTACGTC. This gives the protein CASTRRRVLSYEQYV.

J is TRBJ1-2 and V is TRBV1; TRBD1 was called by the table and not checked on the DNA. TRBV1 represents a pseudogene. The CDR3 has 15 amino acids. Written as DNA, the CDR3 is TGCACCAGCAGCCACCCTGGGACAGGGTCCTATGGCTACACCTTC. It translates to CTSSHPGTGSYGYTF.

This clone was seen a handful of times. The rearrangement joins TRBV7-9 to TRBJ1-6; no clear D gene. CDR3 length: 12 residues. From germline, CDR1 is SEHNR and CDR2 FQNEAQ (reference sequence). V lost 5 bases, J lost 5 bases, and 4 bases lay in between. The CDR3 loop reads CASSLDNSPLHF. The DNA for the CDR3 is TGTGCCAGCAGCCTCGATAATTCACCCCTCCACTTT.

The chain links TRBV24-1 to TRBJ2-3; 11 bases align to TRBD1. Trimming cost V 3 bases and J 3 bases; bases outside gene matches: 4. Germline values: CDR1 KGHDR, CDR2 SFDVKD. This CDR3 region has 16 residues. CDR3: CATSDPGTGGTDTQYF. The CDR3, as DNA: TGTGCCACCAGTGATCCCGGGACAGGGGGGACAGATACGCAGTATTTT.

This chain uses TRBV6-2 or TRBV6-3 with TRBJ2-7; 9 bases are a match to TRBD1. The germline V gene encodes CDR1 MNHEY and CDR2 SVGEGT. The CDR3 length is 13 residues. The V segment lost 6 bases and the J segment 5 bases; nucleotides outside the gene matches: 5. CDR3 nucleotides: TGTGCCAGCAGCAACAGGGGGCTCGACGAGCAGTACGTC. Protein product: CASSNRGLDEQYV.

The J gene is TRBJ1-4, the V gene TRBV5-1, with D uncertain. Germline CDR1 and CDR2: SGHRS and YFSETQ. V lost 1 base, J lost 8 bases, and 15 bases lay in between. The CDR3 is 15 amino acids. This CDR3 is CASSLSGSYGEKLFF. The CDR3 DNA reads as TGCGCCAGCAGCTTGTCTGGGAGCTACGGGGAAAAACTGTTTTTT.

The genes are TRBV7-2 and TRBJ2-7, with 10 bases matching TRBD1. Germline CDR1 reads SGHTA; CDR2 reads FQGNSA. CDR3 length: 15 residues. Trimming at V came to 5 bases and at J to 4 bases, leaving 8 bases not matched to a gene. The CDR3: CASSRTGQGNYEQYV. DNA for the CDR3: TGTGCCAGCAGCCGGACGGGACAGGGGAATTACGAGCAGTACGTC.

The chain employs TRBV18 and TRBJ2-5; 8 nucleotides line up with TRBD2. CDR1 and CDR2 from the germline V gene are KGHSH and LQKENI. The CDR3 spans 14 residues. J lost 4 bases, V lost 3 bases, and 4 bases had no gene match. The CDR3 loop is CASSPGSGVETQYF. The CDR3 nucleotides read TGTGCCAGCTCACCGGGTAGCGGGGTAGAGACCCAGTACTTC. The full variable domain, completed using reference TRBV18 and TRBJ2-5, is NAGVMQNPRHLVRRRGQEARLRCSPMKGHSHVYWYRQLPEEGLKFMVYLQKENIIDESGMPKERFSAEFPKEGPSILRIQQVVRGDSAAYFCASSPGSGVETQYFGPGTRLLVL.

The gene calls are TRBV23-1 and TRBJ2-3; 7 nucleotides line up with TRBD2. TRBV23-1 is designated an ORF whose function remains uncertain. CDR3 length: 14 residues. Trimming at V came to 7 bases and at J to 4 bases, leaving 8 bases not matched to a gene. The CDR3 protein is CASIGEGIADTQYF. The CDR3 DNA follows: TGCGCCAGCATTGGGGAGGGTATAGCAGATACGCAGTATTTT.

The chain joins TRBV29-1 to TRBJ1-4; 7 bases agree with TRBD1. Trimming cost V 6 bases and J 8 bases; bases outside gene matches: 6. Germline V CDR1 and CDR2: SQVTM, ANQGSEA. This CDR3 contains 12 residues. Written as DNA, the CDR3 is TGCAGCGTCCGACAGGGTCGGGAAAAACTGTTTTTT. Translated, it gives CSVRQGREKLFF.

The chain couples TRBV19 to TRBJ1-4, with a possible D match to TRBD1 (5 bases). V was pared by 10 bases and J by 8 bases, with 23 bases between. The CDR3 is 15 amino acids. The V gene's germline CDR1 is LNHDA and CDR2 SQIVND (reference sequence). The CDR3 nucleotides are TGTGCCACATCGGCCCCCGGGGGGGTGGCGGAAAAACTGTTTTTT. Its translation is CATSAPGGVAEKLFF.

The chain joins TRBV11-2 to TRBJ2-1; 10 positions agree with TRBD2. J lost 7 bases, V lost 0 bases, and 6 bases had no gene match. The V gene's germline CDR1 is SGHAT and CDR2 FQNNGV. This CDR3 is built from 16 residues. The CDR3 DNA sequence: TGTGCCAGCAGCTTAGAGATAGCGGGGGGAAAGAATGAGCAGTTCTTC. Translation: CASSLEIAGGKNEQFF.

This chain uses TRBV5-4 with TRBJ2-1, with D uncertain. CDR1 is SGHNT, CDR2 YYREEE, per germline (reference sequence). The CDR3 covers 15 residues. The V gene lost 7 bases and the J gene lost 0 bases, with 14 bases spanning the gap. The CDR3 spells CASGQSTSSYNEQFF. CDR3 in DNA: TGTGCCAGCGGCCAGAGCACAAGCTCCTACAATGAGCAGTTCTTC.

V and J are TRBV6-1 and TRBJ2-3; D is possibly TRBD1 (6 bases). The germline V gene encodes CDR1 MNHNS and CDR2 SASEGT. The V and J ends lost 1 base and 3 bases respectively, with 11 bases between them. This CDR3 comprises 15 residues. CDR3 in amino acids: CASSEVTGWTDTQYF. The DNA for the CDR3 is TGTGCCAGCAGTGAAGTGACAGGCTGGACAGATACGCAGTATTTT.

The V and J genes are TRBV7-2 and TRBJ2-4, with 7 bases identical to TRBD1. Germline lookup yields CDR1 SGHTA and CDR2 FQGNSA. The V segment lost 4 bases and the J segment 7 bases; nucleotides outside the gene matches: 7. The CDR3 is 14 amino acids. The CDR3 loop is CASSSRQGWNIQYF. CDR3 bases: TGTGCCAGCAGCTCCCGACAGGGATGGAACATTCAGTACTTC.

The chain is built from TRBV7-2 and TRBJ2-2, with 9 bases identical to TRBD1. Trimming at V came to 3 bases and at J to 6 bases, leaving 8 bases not matched to a gene. Looked up from germline, CDR1 is SGHTA and CDR2 is FQGNSA. There are 16 residues in the CDR3. CDR3 sequence reads: CASSFQGTGRAGELFF. In DNA form, the CDR3 reads TGTGCCAGCAGCTTCCAAGGGACAGGGAGAGCCGGGGAGCTGTTTTTT.

V is TRBV7-3 and J is TRBJ2-3; D remains unclear. This CDR3 is built from 13 residues. Germline CDR1 is SGHTA and CDR2 is FQGTGA. The V end lost 5 bases, the J end lost 6 bases, and 12 bases lay between the germline ends. DNA of the CDR3: TGTGCCAGCAGCCCTGGGGTATCGGATACGCAGTATTTT. Encoded protein: CASSPGVSDTQYF. The full variable domain, with the rest looked up from reference TRBV7-3 and TRBJ2-3, is GAGVSQTPSNKVTEKGKYVELRCDPISGHTALYWYRQSLGQGPEFLIYFQGTGAADDSGLPNDRFFAVRPEGSVSTLKIQRTERGDSAVYLCASSPGVSDTQYFGPGTRLTVL.

The gene calls are TRBV5-6 and TRBJ2-5; 7 nucleotides match TRBD2. CDR3 length: 14 residues. The junction had 9 bases not matched to a gene; V was cut back by 5 bases and J by 5 bases. Germline CDR1 and CDR2: SGHDT and YYEEEE. CDR3 region: CASRELGEGETQYF. In nucleotides, the CDR3 is TGTGCCAGCAGGGAACTAGGGGAGGGCGAGACCCAGTACTTC.

The genes are TRBV7-3 and TRBJ2-6; 7 nucleotides agree with TRBD1. CDR1 is SGHTA and CDR2 is FQGTGA in the germline V gene. This CDR3 comprises 16 residues. J was trimmed by 0 bases and V by 5 bases; bases with no gene match: 4. CDR3 sequence: CASSPGTASGANVLTF. The CDR3 DNA sequence: TGTGCCAGCAGCCCGGGGACAGCCTCTGGGGCCAACGTCCTGACTTTC.

The chain employs TRBV11-2 and TRBJ2-7; D could derive from TRBD1 or TRBD2 (6 bases each). This CDR3 spans 13 amino acids. Germline CDR1 is SGHAT and CDR2 is FQNNGV. With 5 bases removed from V and 7 bases from J, the gap between germline ends came to 15 bases. In DNA, the CDR3 is TGTGCCAGCAGCCGCCCCGGGGGCCAGGAGCAGTACGTC. Translation gives CASSRPGGQEQYV.

This clone was recorded once. The chain joins TRBV5-5 to TRBJ2-5; D gene unclear. The CDR3 length is 13 residues. Trimming removed 2 bases at V and 3 bases at J, with 8 bases between. Germline V gives CDR1 SGHKS, CDR2 YYEKEE (reference sequence). The CDR3: CASSFPGEETQYF. CDR3 DNA: TGTGCCAGCAGCTTCCCAGGCGAAGAGACCCAGTACTTC.